This TCR beta chain was documented in a study of CD8 T cells in Susac syndrome. Germline V CDR1 and CDR2: ENHRY, SYGVKD. V dropped 6 bases and J dropped 0 bases, with 5 bases sitting between them. This CDR3 region has 12 residues. CD8+ and CD4+ T cells taken from blood had their TCR beta sequenced. The CD8+ and CD4+ T cells were negatively isolated, with the TEMRA cells enriched by FACS. RNA was extracted with the RNeasy kit, and a quantity of about 0.45 to 1 ug was reverse transcribed using random hexamers. TCR beta CDR3 was amplified by immunoSEQ multiplex PCR. This amplification extended across 54 Vbeta and 13 Jbeta segments. Each CDR3 protein gets one entry after TCRdb re-called the immunoSEQ multiplex PCR reads with MiXCR. The data contain about 160,000 distinct CDR3 sequences, around 93% of them singletons.

Sequencing used CD4+ T cells from PBMCs. The J gene is TRBJ2-5, the V gene TRBV10-3; D is possibly TRBD1 (5 bases). This receptor was taken from a human donor in good health. DNA of the CDR3: TGTGCCATCAGGGACAACCAAGAGACCCAGTACTTC. Translating gives CAIRDNQETQYF.